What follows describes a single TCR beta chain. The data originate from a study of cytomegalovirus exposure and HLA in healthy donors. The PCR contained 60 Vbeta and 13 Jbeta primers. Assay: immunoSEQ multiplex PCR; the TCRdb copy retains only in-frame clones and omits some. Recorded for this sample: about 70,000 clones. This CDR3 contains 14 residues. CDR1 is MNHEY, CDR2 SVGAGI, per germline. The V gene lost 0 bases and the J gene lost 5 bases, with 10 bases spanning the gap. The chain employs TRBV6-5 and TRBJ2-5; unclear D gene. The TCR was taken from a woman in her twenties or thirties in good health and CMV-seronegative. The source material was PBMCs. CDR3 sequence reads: CASSYSNLEETQYF. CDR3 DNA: TGTGCCAGCAGTTACTCGAATTTAGAGGAGACCCAGTACTTC.